This T cell receptor beta chain appears in the sequencing data of a study of T cells in Graves' hyperthyroidism and ophthalmopathy. Study background: Peripheral blood collection took place at initial diagnosis, before any treatment.

TCR beta CDR3 regions were amplified from RNA transcripts. HTBI primers were employed in a first-round RT-PCR of the TCR CDR3. Using its own MiXCR run on the multiplex PCR reads, TCRdb lists one record per CDR3 protein. Of roughly 350,000 distinct CDR3 sequences detected, roughly 13% appear once; the ten largest clones hold approximately 35%. Exclusions: uncontrolled infection, other autoimmune disease, pregnancy, lactation. PBMCs came from around 10 ml fresh peripheral blood. V was pared by 2 bases and J by 3 bases, with 3 bases of the junction left unmatched. The CDR3 covers 14 residues. The germline gives CDR1 DFQATT, CDR2 SNEGSKA (reference sequence). In this sample, this clonotype turned up many times.

The clonotype was recovered from a woman in her thirties or forties with Graves' ophthalmopathy. This rearrangement joins TRBV20-1 to TRBJ2-7, with 11 bases identical to TRBD2. Sequences were obtained from blood. The CDR3: CSARSLAGGYEQYF. Here the CDR3 DNA reads TGCAGTGCTAGATCGCTAGCGGGAGGCTACGAGCAGTACTTC.